The present TCR beta chain was sequenced within a study of T cell responses to AZD1222 COVID-19 vaccine. The CDR3 contains 14 residues. Germline V CDR1 and CDR2: MNHEY, SVGEGT. Trimming stripped 2 bases from V and 5 bases from J, with 9 bases between. The table lists this clone with a few counts. Sequencing was performed with immunoSEQ multiplex PCR; in TCRdb, only in-frame clones are kept and a portion is missing. The sample lists some 130,000 clones, approximately 88% occurring once. This receptor was obtained from an adult in good health. The chain recombines TRBV6-2 or TRBV6-3 with TRBJ2-2, with no clear D. Specimen: peripheral blood, collected on day 0 of AZD1222 vaccination. The CDR3 region has the DNA TGTGCCAGCAGTTACGACGTGGGTACCGGGGAGCTGTTTTTT. Its protein is CASSYDVGTGELFF.